These 18 T cell receptor beta chains originate from one sample sequenced in a study of response to subunit inactivated influenza vaccine. In TCRdb, the RT-PCR reads were re-called with MiXCR into one record per CDR3 protein. The table shows around 470,000 distinct CDR3 sequences, with around 7.9% occurring only once. The material was PBMCs from blood, obtained about 24 months after vaccination. The receptors shown here come from a man between 50 and 75 years old who received an inactivated influenza vaccine.

This clonotype has ten or more counts. The chain links TRBV5-1 to TRBJ2-1; D remains unclear. V gave up 5 bases and J gave up 4 bases, with 16 bases separating them. Germline CDR1 is SGHRS and CDR2 is YFSETQ. The CDR3 consists of 15 residues. CDR3 amino acids: CASSFDGVGYNEQFF. For the CDR3, the DNA is TGCGCCAGCAGTTTCGATGGAGTTGGATACAATGAGCAGTTCTTC.

This clonotype was recorded many times. The chain couples TRBV15 to TRBJ2-3; 9 nucleotides agree with TRBD2. CDR1 is LNHNV and CDR2 is YYDKDF in the germline V gene (reference sequence). There are 17 residues in the CDR3. The V and J ends lost 0 bases and 2 bases, in that order; junction bases with no gene match: 6. CDR3 in amino acids: CATSRDLASGVTDTQYF. In nucleotides, the CDR3 is TGTGCCACCAGCAGAGATCTCGCTAGCGGGGTCACAGATACGCAGTATTTT.

The sample holds a few counts of this clonotype. This chain uses TRBV5-1 with TRBJ2-5; 11 nucleotides align to TRBD2. The trim removed 4 bases at V and 1 base at J, leaving 6 bases unmatched. CDR3 length equals 16 residues. Germline CDR1 and CDR2: SGHRS and YFSETQ. As DNA, the CDR3 is TGCGCCAGCAGCCCTGGGACTAGCGGATTCCAAGAGACCCAGTACTTC. Its protein product is CASSPGTSGFQETQYF.

The rearrangement uses TRBV9 and TRBJ2-1; the D gene is possibly TRBD2 (6 bases). Germline-derived CDR1 and CDR2 are SGDLS and YYNGEE. The germline V and J ends were trimmed by 2 bases and 2 bases, with 14 bases remaining between them. This CDR3 contains 16 residues. CDR3 sequence reads: CASSVDSAGPYNEQFF. The CDR3 DNA follows: TGTGCCAGCAGCGTGGATAGCGCGGGGCCCTACAATGAGCAGTTCTTC.

This clonotype was counted at least ten times. V gene TRBV29-1 combines with J gene TRBJ2-4, with D maybe TRBD1 (5 bases). From germline, CDR1 is SQVTM and CDR2 ANQGSEA. The CDR3 consists of 13 residues. Trimming cost V 1 base and J 8 bases, with 12 bases left between them. CDR3 loop: CSVEVWQGDIQYF. The CDR3, as DNA: TGCAGCGTTGAAGTTTGGCAGGGCGACATTCAGTACTTC. The whole variable domain, filled in from reference TRBV29-1 and TRBJ2-4, reads SAVISQKPSRDICQRGTSLTIQCQVDSQVTMMFWYRQQPGQSLTLIATANQGSEATYESGFVIDKFPISRPNLTFSTLTVSNMSPEDSSIYLCSVEVWQGDIQYFGAGTRLSVL.

V is TRBV7-9 and J is TRBJ2-1; D might be TRBD2 (6 bases). V lost 5 bases to trimming and J lost 5 bases, with 19 bases between them. This CDR3 region has 16 residues. Germline V gene lookup returns CDR1 SEHNR and CDR2 FQNEAQ (reference sequence). The CDR3 loop is CASSGQTGTDNNEQFF. CDR3 DNA: TGTGCCAGCAGCGGCCAGACCGGGACTGATAACAATGAGCAGTTCTTC.

V gene TRBV4-3 combines with J gene TRBJ2-7; 8 nucleotides align to TRBD2. The ends lost 4 bases at V and 1 base at J; junction bases unmatched: 6. The CDR3 covers 15 residues. Germline V gene data show CDR1 as LGHNA and CDR2 as YSLEER. CDR3 region: CASSPQAGGSYEQYF. The DNA of the CDR3 is TGCGCCAGCAGCCCCCAGGCGGGAGGTTCCTACGAGCAGTACTTC.

This clonotype was recorded a few times. The genes are TRBV7-3 and TRBJ2-2; 13 bases agree with TRBD2. Germline V gene sequence: CDR1 SGHTA, CDR2 FQGTGA. The CDR3 has 18 amino acids. Trimming removed 4 bases from V and 5 bases from J; junction bases left unmatched: 10. CDR3 DNA sequence: TGTGCCAGCAGCTCCCTTACTAGCGGGAGGGCCAATACCGGGGAGCTGTTTTTT. Its translation: CASSSLTSGRANTGELFF. The full variable domain, with the rest looked up from reference TRBV7-3 and TRBJ2-2, is GAGVSQTPSNKVTEKGKYVELRCDPISGHTALYWYRQSLGQGPEFLIYFQGTGAADDSGLPNDRFFAVRPEGSVSTLKIQRTERGDSAVYLCASSSLTSGRANTGELFFGEGSRLTVL.

This clonotype was recorded many times. This chain links TRBV14 with TRBJ1-2, with D perhaps matching TRBD1 (6 bases). The V gene's germline CDR1 is SGHDN and CDR2 FVKESK. Trimming shortened V by 3 bases and J by 3 bases, and 8 bases separated the two germline ends. This CDR3 has 13 residues. The CDR3 DNA reads TGTGCCAGCAGCCAGACAGGTTACTATGGCTACACCTTC. This translates into CASSQTGYYGYTF.

The chain couples TRBV10-1 to TRBJ2-7; 7 bases agree with TRBD1. J lost 5 bases, V lost 5 bases, and 9 bases had no gene match. Germline-derived CDR1 and CDR2 are WNHNN and SYGVQD (reference sequence). This CDR3 is built from 14 residues. Here the CDR3 DNA reads TGCGCCAGCAGTCCCCGGACAGGAAGGAACGAGCAGTACTTC. This translates into CASSPRTGRNEQYF.

The chain recombines TRBV20-1 with TRBJ1-2, with TRBD1 as a possible D gene (5 bases). The CDR3 is 17 amino acids. CDR1 DFQATT and CDR2 SNEGSKA come from the germline V gene (reference sequence). Deletions cut 3 bases from V and 2 bases from J, with 22 bases between. The CDR3 DNA sequence: TGCAGTGCTAGTGTGGACATCGGTCAACGCCGGAACTATGGCTACACCTTC. This encodes CSASVDIGQRRNYGYTF.

DNA for the CDR3: TGTGCCAGCAGCCCGCTTGGGGGAAGCACTGAAGCTTTCTTT. It specifies CASSPLGGSTEAFF. This chain joins TRBV12-3 or TRBV12-4 and TRBJ1-1, with D tentatively TRBD1 (5 bases). V dropped 6 bases and J dropped 4 bases, with 15 bases sitting between them. The CDR3 sequence is 14 residues long.

This clonotype has at least ten counts. The rearrangement joins TRBV10-3 to TRBJ2-3; D is ambiguous. Germline CDR1 is ENHRY and CDR2 is SYGVKD. CDR3 length: 17 amino acids. V shed 2 bases and J shed 0 bases, with 15 bases lying between them. This chain's CDR3 is CAISEDRSISSTDTQYF. The CDR3 DNA is TGTGCCATCAGTGAGGATAGGTCCATCTCTAGCACAGATACGCAGTATTTT.

This clonotype was recorded at least ten times. The V gene is TRBV29-1, the J gene TRBJ2-1, with 11 bases matching TRBD2. This CDR3 comprises 13 residues. The germline gives CDR1 SQVTM, CDR2 ANQGSEA. With V trimmed by 6 bases and J by 7 bases, 5 bases remained unmatched. CDR3 loop: CSVTSGGVNEQFF. In DNA form, the CDR3 reads TGCAGCGTAACTAGCGGGGGAGTGAATGAGCAGTTCTTC.

This clonotype was observed many times. V gene TRBV12-3 or TRBV12-4 combines with J gene TRBJ2-2; the D gene is possibly TRBD1 (6 bases). V was pared by 6 bases and J by 5 bases, with 10 bases between. The CDR3 runs to 13 residues. CDR3 amino acids: CASRQGMTGELFF. The CDR3 region has the DNA TGTGCCAGCAGACAGGGTATGACCGGGGAGCTGTTTTTT.

CDR3 amino acids: CASSFLPTSLTDTQYF. The CDR3 region has the DNA TGTGCCAGCAGCTTTCTACCGACTAGTTTGACAGATACGCAGTATTTT. The J gene is TRBJ2-3, the V gene TRBV7-2; D is possibly TRBD2 (6 bases). Germline V lookup: CDR1 SGHTA, CDR2 FQGNSA. The CDR3 is 16 amino acids. V was clipped by 3 bases and J by 3 bases, with 16 bases between them.

This clonotype was detected only a few times. The DNA of the CDR3 is TGTGCCAGCAGCGTAGGGGGACAGCTACAAGAGACCCAGTACTTC. Translation gives CASSVGGQLQETQYF. The chain couples TRBV9 to TRBJ2-5; 7 nucleotides line up with TRBD1. This CDR3 is 15 amino acids long. Germline trimming cut 0 bases from V and 2 bases from J; bases unmatched to any gene: 4. Germline-derived CDR1 and CDR2 are SGDLS and YYNGEE.

Ten or more counts support this clonotype. The CDR3 loop reads CASSLAAHSYEQYF. The DNA for the CDR3 is TGTGCCAGCAGCTTGGCGGCACACTCCTACGAGCAGTACTTC. The rearrangement links TRBV7-8 to TRBJ2-7, with unresolved D. This CDR3 is 14 amino acids long. The V gene's germline CDR1 is SGHVS and CDR2 FQNEAQ. Trimming stripped 3 bases from V and 0 bases from J, with 9 bases between.